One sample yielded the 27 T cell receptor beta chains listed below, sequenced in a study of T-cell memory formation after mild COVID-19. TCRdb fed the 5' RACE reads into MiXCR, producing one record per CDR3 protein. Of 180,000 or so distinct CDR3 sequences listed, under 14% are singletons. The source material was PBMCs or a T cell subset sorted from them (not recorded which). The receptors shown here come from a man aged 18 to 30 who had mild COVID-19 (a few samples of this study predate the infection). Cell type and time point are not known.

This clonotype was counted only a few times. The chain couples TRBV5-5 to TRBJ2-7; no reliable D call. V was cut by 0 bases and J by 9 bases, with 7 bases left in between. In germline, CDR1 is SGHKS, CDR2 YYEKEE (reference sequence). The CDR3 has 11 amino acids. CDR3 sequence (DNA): TGTGCCAGCAGCTTGGCGCAAGGGCAGTACTTC. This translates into CASSLAQGQYF. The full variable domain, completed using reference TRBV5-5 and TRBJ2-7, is DAGVTQSPTHLIKTRGQQVTLRCSPISGHKSVSWYQQVLGQGPQFIFQYYEKEERGRGNFPDRFSARQFPNYSSELNVNALLLGDSALYLCASSLAQGQYFGPGTRLTVT.

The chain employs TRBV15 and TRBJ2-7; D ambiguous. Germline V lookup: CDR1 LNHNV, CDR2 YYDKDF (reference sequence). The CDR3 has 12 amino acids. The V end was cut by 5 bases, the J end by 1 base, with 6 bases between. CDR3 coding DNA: TGTGCCACCAGCCGTCTTTCCTACGAGCAGTACTTC. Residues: CATSRLSYEQYF.

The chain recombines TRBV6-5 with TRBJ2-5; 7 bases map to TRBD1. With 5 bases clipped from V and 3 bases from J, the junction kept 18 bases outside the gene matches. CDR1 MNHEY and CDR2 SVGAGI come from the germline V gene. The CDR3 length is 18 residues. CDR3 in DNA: TGTGCCAGCAGTCCCTATGGAATTACAGGGGAGAAGGAAGAGACCCAGTACTTC. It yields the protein CASSPYGITGEKEETQYF.

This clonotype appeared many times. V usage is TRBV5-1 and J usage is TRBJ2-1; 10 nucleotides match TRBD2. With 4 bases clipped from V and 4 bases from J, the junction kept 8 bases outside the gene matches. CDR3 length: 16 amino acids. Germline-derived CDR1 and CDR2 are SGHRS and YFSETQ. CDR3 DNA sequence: TGCGCCAGCAGCGTCGTAGCGGGGGGCGGGTACAATGAGCAGTTCTTC. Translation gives CASSVVAGGGYNEQFF.

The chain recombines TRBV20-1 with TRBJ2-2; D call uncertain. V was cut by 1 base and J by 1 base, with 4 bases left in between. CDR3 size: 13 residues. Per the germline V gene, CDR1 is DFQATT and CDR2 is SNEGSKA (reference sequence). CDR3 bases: TGCAGTGCTAGAGTCAAGAACACCGGGGAGCTGTTTTTT. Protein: CSARVKNTGELFF.

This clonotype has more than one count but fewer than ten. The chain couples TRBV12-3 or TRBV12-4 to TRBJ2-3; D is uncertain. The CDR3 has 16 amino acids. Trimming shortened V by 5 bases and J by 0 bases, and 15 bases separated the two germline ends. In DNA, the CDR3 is TGTGCCAGCAGTCCCCTTCGACTCTTTAGCACAGATACGCAGTATTTT. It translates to CASSPLRLFSTDTQYF.

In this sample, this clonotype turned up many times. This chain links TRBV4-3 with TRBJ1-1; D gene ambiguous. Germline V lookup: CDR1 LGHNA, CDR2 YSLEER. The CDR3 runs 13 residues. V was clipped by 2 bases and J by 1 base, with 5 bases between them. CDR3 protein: CASSQQRNTEAFF. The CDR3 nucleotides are TGCGCCAGCAGCCAACAGAGGAACACTGAAGCTTTCTTT.

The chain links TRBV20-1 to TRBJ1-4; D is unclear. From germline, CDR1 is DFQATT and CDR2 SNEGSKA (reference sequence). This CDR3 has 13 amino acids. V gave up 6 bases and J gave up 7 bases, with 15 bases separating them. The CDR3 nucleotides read TGCAGTGCCCCGGACCTTTCAAGTGAAAAACTGTTTTTT. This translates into CSAPDLSSEKLFF.

As DNA, the CDR3 is TGCGCCAGCAGCCAAGATCGAGGGGGTGGTCAGCCCCAGCATTTT. This gives the protein CASSQDRGGGQPQHF. The V and J genes are TRBV4-3 and TRBJ1-5; maybe TRBD1 (6 bases). The CDR3 extends over 15 amino acids. The germline V and J ends were trimmed by 0 bases and 6 bases, with 12 bases remaining between them. Germline V lookup: CDR1 LGHNA, CDR2 YSLEER.

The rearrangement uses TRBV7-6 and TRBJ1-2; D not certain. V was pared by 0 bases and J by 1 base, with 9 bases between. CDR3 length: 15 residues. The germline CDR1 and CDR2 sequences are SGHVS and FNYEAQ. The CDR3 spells CASSLALSFNYGYTF. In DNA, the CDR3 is TGTGCCAGCAGCTTAGCGCTCAGCTTTAACTATGGCTACACCTTC.

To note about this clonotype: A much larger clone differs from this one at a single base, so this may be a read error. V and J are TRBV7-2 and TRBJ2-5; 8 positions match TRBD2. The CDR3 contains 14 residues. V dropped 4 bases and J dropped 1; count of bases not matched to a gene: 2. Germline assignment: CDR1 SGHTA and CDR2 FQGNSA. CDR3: CASSSAGAQETQYF. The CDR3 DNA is TGTGCCAGCAGCTCAGCGGGGGCCCAAGAGACCCAGTACTTC.

CDR3 DNA sequence: TGTGCCACCCTGGGACAGGGGTATTCACCCCTCCACTTT. Translated: CATLGQGYSPLHF. J is TRBJ1-6 and V is TRBV28; TRBD1 agrees at 10 bases. The trim removed 10 bases at V and 8 bases at J, leaving 5 bases unmatched. The CDR3 has 13 residues. CDR1 MDHEN and CDR2 SYDVKM come from the germline V gene. The full variable domain, with the rest looked up from reference TRBV28 and TRBJ1-6, is DVKVTQSSRYLVKRTGEKVFLECVQDMDHENMFWYRQDPGLGLRLIYFSYDVKMKEKGDIPEGYSVSREKKERFSLILESASTNQTSMYLCATLGQGYSPLHFGNGTRLTVT.

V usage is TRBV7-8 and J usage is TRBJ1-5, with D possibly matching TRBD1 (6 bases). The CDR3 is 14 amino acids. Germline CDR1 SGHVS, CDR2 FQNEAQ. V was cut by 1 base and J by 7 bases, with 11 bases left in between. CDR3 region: CASSLEQGWQPQHF. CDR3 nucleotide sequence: TGTGCCAGCAGCTTAGAGCAGGGGTGGCAGCCCCAGCATTTT.

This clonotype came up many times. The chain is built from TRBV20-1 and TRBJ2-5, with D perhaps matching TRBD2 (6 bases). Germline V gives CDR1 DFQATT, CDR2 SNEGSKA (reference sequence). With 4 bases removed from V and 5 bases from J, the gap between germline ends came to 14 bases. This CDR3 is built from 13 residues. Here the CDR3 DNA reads TGCAGTGCTACCAAGGAGGGTTTGGAGACCCAGTACTTC. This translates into CSATKEGLETQYF.

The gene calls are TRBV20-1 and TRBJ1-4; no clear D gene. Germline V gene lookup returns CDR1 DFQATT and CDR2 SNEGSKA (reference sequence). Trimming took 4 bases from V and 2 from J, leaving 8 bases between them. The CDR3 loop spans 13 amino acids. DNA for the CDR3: TGCAGTGCTATCCCGGGGACTAATGAAAAACTGTTTTTT. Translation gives CSAIPGTNEKLFF.

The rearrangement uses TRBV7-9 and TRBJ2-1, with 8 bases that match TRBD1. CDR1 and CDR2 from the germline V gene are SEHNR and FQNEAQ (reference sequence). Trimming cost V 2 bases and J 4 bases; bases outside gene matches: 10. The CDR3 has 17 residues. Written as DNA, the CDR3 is TGTGCCAGCAGCTTACTCGGTAGACAGGGGCTATACAATGAGCAGTTCTTC. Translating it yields CASSLLGRQGLYNEQFF.

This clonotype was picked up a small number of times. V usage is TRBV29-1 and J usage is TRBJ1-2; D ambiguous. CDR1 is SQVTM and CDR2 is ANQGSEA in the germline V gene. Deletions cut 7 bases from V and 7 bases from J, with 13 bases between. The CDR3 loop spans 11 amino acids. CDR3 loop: CSARTYGGYTF. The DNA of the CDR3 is TGCAGCGCCAGGACTTACGGTGGCTACACCTTC.

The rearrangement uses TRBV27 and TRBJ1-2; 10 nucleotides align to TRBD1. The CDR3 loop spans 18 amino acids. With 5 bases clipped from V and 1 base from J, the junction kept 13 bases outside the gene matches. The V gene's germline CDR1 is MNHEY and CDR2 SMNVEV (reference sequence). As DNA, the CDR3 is TGTGCCAGCAGTCCCATAAGGGACAGGGGCAAAATTAACTATGGCTACACCTTC. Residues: CASSPIRDRGKINYGYTF.

CDR3 DNA sequence: TGTGCCAGCAGCTTATATGGGGGGCAGGACTATGGCTACACCTTC. Translation: CASSLYGGQDYGYTF. The V gene is TRBV7-2, the J gene TRBJ1-2; maybe TRBD1 (6 bases). The germline V and J ends were trimmed by 2 bases and 3 bases, with 13 bases remaining between them. Germline lookup yields CDR1 SGHTA and CDR2 FQGNSA. The CDR3 is made up of 15 amino acids.

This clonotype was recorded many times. The CDR3 region is CASSLDRGGDTQYF. In DNA form, the CDR3 reads TGTGCCAGCAGCTTAGACAGGGGAGGAGATACGCAGTATTTT. V and J are TRBV7-2 and TRBJ2-3; weak D call: TRBD1 (7 bases). Trimming took 1 base from V and 5 from J, leaving 10 bases between them. The CDR3 loop spans 14 amino acids. In germline, CDR1 is SGHTA, CDR2 FQGNSA.

The CDR3 DNA reads as TGCAGTGCTAGAGTGACAGGGGGCGGTGGGCAGCCCCAGCATTTT. Translated, it gives CSARVTGGGGQPQHF. This chain joins TRBV20-1 and TRBJ1-5, with 10 bases matching TRBD1. The CDR3 consists of 15 residues. The germline V gene has CDR1 DFQATT and CDR2 SNEGSKA (reference sequence). With V trimmed by 1 base and J by 7 bases, 7 bases remained unmatched.

CDR3 sequence (DNA): TGTGCCAGCAGTCGGACTAGCGGGGGTGAGACCCAGTACTTC. As protein: CASSRTSGGETQYF. This chain links TRBV12-3 or TRBV12-4 with TRBJ2-5, with 13 bases lining up with TRBD2. This CDR3 comprises 14 residues. J gave up 5 bases and V 5 bases, and 2 bases lay outside the gene matches.

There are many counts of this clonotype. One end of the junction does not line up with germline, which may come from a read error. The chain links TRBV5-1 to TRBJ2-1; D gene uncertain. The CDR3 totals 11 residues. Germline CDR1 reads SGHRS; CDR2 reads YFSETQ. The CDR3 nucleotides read TGCGCCAGCAGCTCCTTCAATGAGCAGTTCTTC. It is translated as CASSSFNEQFF.

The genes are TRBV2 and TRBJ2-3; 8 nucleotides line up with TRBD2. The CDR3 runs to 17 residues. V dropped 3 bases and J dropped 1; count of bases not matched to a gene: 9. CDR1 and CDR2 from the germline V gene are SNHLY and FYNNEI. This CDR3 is CASSDRRAGARTDTQYF. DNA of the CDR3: TGTGCCAGCAGTGACAGAAGAGCGGGGGCGCGCACAGATACGCAGTATTTT.

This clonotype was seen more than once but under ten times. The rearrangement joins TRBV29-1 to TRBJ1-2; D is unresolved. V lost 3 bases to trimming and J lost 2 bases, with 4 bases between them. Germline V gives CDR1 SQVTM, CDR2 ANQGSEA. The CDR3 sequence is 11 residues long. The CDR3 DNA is TGCAGCGTTGACAGGAACTATGGCTACACCTTC. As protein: CSVDRNYGYTF.

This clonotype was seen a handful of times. CDR3 sequence (DNA): TGTGCCAGCAGCCAAGAAAGCTGGAGCGGGGGGGCATCAGATACGCAGTATTTT. It specifies CASSQESWSGGASDTQYF. V gene TRBV4-2 combines with J gene TRBJ2-3; 10 bases are shared with TRBD2. CDR1 and CDR2 from the germline V gene are LGHNA and YNFKEQ. CDR3 length: 18 residues. With V trimmed by 0 bases and J by 4 bases, 10 bases remained unmatched.

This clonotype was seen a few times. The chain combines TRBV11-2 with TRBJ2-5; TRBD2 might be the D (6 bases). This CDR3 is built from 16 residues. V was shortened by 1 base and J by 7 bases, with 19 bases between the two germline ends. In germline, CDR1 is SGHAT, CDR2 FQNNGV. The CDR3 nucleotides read TGTGCCAGCAGCTTAGGCTGGTCTAGCGACATCCGGACCCAGTACTTC. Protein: CASSLGWSSDIRTQYF.